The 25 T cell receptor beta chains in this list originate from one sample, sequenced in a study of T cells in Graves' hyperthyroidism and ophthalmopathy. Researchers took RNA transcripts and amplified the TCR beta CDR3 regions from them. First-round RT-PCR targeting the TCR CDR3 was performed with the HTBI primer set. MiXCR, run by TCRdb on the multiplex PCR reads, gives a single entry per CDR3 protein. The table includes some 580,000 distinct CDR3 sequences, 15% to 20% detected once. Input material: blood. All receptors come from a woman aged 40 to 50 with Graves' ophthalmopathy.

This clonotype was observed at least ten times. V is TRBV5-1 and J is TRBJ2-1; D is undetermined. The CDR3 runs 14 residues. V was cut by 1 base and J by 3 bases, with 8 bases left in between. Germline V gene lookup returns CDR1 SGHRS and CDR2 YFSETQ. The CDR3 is CASSLQWIYNEQFF. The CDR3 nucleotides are TGCGCCAGCAGCTTGCAGTGGATCTACAATGAGCAGTTCTTC. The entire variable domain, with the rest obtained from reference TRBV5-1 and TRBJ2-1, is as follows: KAGVTQTPRYLIKTRGQQVTLSCSPISGHRSVSWYQQTPGQGLQFLFEYFSETQRNKGNFPGRFSGRQFSNSRSEMNVSTLELGDSALYLCASSLQWIYNEQFFGPGTRLTVL.

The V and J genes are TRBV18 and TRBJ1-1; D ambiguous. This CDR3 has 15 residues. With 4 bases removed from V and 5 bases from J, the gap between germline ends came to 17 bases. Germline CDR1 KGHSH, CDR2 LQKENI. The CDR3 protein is CASSLTNGVGTEAFF. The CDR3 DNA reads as TGTGCCAGCTCACTTACCAACGGGGTAGGGACTGAAGCTTTCTTT.

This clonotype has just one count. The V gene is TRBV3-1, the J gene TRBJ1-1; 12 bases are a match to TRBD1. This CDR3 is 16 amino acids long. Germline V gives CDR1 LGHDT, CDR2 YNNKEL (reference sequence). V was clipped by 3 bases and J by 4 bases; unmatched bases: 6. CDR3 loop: CASSHRDRGLITEAFF. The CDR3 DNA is TGTGCCAGCAGCCACCGGGACAGGGGGCTCATCACTGAAGCTTTCTTT.

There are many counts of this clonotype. DNA of the CDR3: TGTGCCAGCAGACCTCCCGTCTTCCGTAAGAACACCGGGGAGCTGTTTTTT. Protein product: CASRPPVFRKNTGELFF. The chain uses TRBV28 and TRBJ2-2; D gene unclear. The germline gives CDR1 MDHEN, CDR2 SYDVKM. CDR3 length equals 17 residues. Deletions cut 6 bases from V and 1 base from J, with 18 bases between.

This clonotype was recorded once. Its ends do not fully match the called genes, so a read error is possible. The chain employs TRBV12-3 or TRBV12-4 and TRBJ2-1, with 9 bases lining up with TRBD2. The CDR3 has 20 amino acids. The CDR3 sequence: CASILINGASGIFSYNEQFF. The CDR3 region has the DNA TGTGCCAGCATTTTAATCAATGGGGCTAGCGGGATATTCTCCTACAATGAGCAGTTCTTC.

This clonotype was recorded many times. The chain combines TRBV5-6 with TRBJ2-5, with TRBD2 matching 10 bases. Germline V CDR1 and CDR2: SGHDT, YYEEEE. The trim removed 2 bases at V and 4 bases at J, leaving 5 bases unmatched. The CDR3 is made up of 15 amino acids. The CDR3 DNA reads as TGTGCCAGCAGCTTTCGAGCGGGAGGGCCAGAGACCCAGTACTTC. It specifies CASSFRAGGPETQYF.

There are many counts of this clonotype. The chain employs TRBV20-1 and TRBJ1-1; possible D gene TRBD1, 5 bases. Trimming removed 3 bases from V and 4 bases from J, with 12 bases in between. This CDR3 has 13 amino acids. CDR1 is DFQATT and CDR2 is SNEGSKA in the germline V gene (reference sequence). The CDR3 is CSASGGGVTEAFF. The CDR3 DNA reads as TGCAGTGCTAGCGGTGGGGGAGTCACTGAAGCTTTCTTT.

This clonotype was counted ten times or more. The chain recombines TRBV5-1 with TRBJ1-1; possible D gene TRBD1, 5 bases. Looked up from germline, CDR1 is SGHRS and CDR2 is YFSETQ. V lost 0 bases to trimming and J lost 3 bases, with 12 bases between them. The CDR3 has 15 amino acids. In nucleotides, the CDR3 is TGCGCCAGCAGCTTGGGAGGGGCCGAGGACACTGAAGCTTTCTTT. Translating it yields CASSLGGAEDTEAFF.

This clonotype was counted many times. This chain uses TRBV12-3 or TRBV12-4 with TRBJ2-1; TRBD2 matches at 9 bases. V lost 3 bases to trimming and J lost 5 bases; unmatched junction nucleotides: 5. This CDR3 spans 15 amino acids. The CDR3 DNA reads TGTGCCAGCAGTTTCGAGGCGGGGGGGAACAATGAGCAGTTCTTC. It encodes CASSFEAGGNNEQFF.

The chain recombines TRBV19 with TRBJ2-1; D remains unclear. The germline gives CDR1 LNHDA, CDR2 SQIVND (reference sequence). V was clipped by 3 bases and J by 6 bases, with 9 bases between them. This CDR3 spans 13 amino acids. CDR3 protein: CASSMTLGNEQFF. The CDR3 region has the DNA TGTGCCAGTAGTATGACCCTGGGCAATGAGCAGTTCTTC. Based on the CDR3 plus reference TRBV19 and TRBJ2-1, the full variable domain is DGGITQSPKYLFRKEGQNVTLSCEQNLNHDAMYWYRQDPGQGLRLIYYSQIVNDFQKGDIAEGYSVSREKKESFPLTVTSAQKNPTAFYLCASSMTLGNEQFFGPGTRLTVL.

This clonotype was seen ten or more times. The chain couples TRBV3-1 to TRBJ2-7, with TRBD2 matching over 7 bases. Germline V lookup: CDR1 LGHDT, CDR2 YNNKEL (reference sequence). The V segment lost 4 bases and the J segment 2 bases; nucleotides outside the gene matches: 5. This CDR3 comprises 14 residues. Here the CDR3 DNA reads TGTGCCAGCAGCCGGGGGGGGGTGGCCTACGAGCAGTACTTC. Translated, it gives CASSRGGVAYEQYF.

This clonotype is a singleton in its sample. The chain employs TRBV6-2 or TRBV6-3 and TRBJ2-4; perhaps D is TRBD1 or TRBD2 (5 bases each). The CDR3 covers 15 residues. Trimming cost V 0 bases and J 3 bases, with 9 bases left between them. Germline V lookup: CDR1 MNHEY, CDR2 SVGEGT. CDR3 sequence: CASSYSGVGKNIQYF. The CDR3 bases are TGTGCCAGCAGTTACTCGGGGGTGGGCAAAAACATTCAGTACTTC.

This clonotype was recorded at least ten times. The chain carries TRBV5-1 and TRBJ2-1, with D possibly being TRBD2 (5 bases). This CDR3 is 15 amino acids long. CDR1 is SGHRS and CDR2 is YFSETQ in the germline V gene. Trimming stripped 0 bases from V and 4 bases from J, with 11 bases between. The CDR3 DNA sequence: TGCGCCAGCAGCTTGGCCGACCGGGGTTACAATGAGCAGTTCTTC. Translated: CASSLADRGYNEQFF.

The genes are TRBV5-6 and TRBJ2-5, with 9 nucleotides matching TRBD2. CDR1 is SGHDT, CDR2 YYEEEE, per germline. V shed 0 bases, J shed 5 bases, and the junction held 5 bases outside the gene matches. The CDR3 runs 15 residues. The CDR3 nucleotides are TGTGCCAGCAGCTTGGGCGGGAGGGCCAGGGAGACCCAGTACTTC. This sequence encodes CASSLGGRARETQYF. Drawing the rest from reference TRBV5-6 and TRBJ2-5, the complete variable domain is DAGVTQSPTHLIKTRGQQVTLRCSPKSGHDTVSWYQQALGQGPQFIFQYYEEEERQRGNFPDRFSGHQFPNYSSELNVNALLLGDSALYLCASSLGGRARETQYFGPGTRLLVL.

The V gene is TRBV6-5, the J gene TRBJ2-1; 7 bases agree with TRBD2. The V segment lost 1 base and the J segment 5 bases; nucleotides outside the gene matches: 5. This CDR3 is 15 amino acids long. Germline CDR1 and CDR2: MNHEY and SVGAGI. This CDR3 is CASSYWRGTHNEQFF. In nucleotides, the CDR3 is TGTGCCAGCAGTTACTGGCGGGGGACCCACAATGAGCAGTTCTTC.

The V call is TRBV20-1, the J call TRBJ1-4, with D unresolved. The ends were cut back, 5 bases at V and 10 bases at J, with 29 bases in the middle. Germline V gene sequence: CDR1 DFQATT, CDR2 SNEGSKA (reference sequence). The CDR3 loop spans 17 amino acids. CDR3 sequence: CSASNPQLDGGRGKLFF. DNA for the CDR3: TGCAGTGCTTCCAACCCGCAATTGGATGGAGGTCGTGGAAAACTGTTTTTT.

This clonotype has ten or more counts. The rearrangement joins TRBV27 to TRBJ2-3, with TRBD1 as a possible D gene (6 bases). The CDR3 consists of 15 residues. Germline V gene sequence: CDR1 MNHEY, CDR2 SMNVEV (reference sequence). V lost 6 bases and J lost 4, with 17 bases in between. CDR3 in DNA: TGTGCCAGCAGCCGCATCAGGGGTTTAGCAGATACGCAGTATTTT. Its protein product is CASSRIRGLADTQYF.

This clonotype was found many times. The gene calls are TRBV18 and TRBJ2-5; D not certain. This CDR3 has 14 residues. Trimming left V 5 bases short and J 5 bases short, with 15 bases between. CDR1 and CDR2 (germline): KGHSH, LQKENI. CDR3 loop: CASSLSAARETQYF. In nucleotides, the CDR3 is TGTGCCAGCTCATTGTCGGCAGCGAGGGAGACCCAGTACTTC.

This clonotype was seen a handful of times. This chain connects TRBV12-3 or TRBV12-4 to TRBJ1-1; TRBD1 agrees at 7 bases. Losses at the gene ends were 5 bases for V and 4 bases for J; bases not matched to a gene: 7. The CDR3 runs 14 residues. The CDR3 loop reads CASSLRGDGTEAFF. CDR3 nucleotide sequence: TGTGCCAGCAGTCTCAGGGGGGATGGCACTGAAGCTTTCTTT.

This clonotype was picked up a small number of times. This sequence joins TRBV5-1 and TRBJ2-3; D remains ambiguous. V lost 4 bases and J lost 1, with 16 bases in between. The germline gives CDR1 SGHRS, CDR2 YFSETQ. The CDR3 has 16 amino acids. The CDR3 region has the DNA TGCGCCAGCAGCCACTGGACGGTCCAGGGCACAGATACGCAGTATTTT. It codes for CASSHWTVQGTDTQYF.

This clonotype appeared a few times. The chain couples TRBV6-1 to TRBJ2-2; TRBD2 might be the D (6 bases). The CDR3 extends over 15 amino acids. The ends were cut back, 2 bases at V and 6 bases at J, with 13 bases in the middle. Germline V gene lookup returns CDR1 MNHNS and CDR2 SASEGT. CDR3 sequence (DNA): TGTGCCAGCAGTGAATATTACTCGGGGGCCGGGGAGCTGTTTTTT. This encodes CASSEYYSGAGELFF.

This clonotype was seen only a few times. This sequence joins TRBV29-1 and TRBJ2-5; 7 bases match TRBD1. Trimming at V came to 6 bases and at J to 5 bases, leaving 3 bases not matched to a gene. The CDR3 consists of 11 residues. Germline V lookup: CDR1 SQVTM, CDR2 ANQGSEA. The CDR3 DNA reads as TGCAGCGTGTCACAGGGGGAGACCCAGTACTTC. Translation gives CSVSQGETQYF.

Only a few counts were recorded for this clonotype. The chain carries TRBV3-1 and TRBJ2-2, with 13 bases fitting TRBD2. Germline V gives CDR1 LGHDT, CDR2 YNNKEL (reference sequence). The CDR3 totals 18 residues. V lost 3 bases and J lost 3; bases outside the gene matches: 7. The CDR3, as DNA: TGTGCCAGCAGCCATTCTGGGGGACTAGCGGGACACACCGGGGAGCTGTTTTTT. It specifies CASSHSGGLAGHTGELFF.

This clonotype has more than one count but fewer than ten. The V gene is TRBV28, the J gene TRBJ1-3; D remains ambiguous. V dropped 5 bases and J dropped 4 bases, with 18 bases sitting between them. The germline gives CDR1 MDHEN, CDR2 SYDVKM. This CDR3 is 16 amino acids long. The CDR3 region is CASSPSFMKAGNTIYF. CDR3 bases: TGTGCCAGCAGTCCCTCTTTTATGAAGGCCGGAAACACCATATATTTT.

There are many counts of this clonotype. The CDR3: CASSLGREDTEAFF. As DNA, the CDR3 is TGTGCCAGCAGCTTGGGCAGAGAAGACACTGAAGCTTTCTTT. The rearrangement links TRBV7-2 to TRBJ1-1; D is undetermined. Trimming left V 3 bases short and J 3 bases short, with 11 bases between. Germline lookup yields CDR1 SGHTA and CDR2 FQGNSA. The CDR3 loop spans 14 amino acids.